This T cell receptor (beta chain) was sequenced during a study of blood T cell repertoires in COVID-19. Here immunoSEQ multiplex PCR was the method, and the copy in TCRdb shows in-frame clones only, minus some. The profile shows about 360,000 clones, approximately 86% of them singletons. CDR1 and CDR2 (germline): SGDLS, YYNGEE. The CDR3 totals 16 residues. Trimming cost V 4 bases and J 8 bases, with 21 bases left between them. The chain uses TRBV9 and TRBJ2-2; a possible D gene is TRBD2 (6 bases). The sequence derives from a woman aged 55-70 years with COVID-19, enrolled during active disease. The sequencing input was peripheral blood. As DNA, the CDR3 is TGTGCCAGCAGCTTCCCCGGGACTCCTACGTTGGGGGAGCTGTTTTTT. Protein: CASSFPGTPTLGELFF.